This T cell receptor (beta chain) was identified during a study of T cells in Graves' hyperthyroidism and ophthalmopathy. Regions amplified from RNA transcripts were the TCR beta CDR3 regions. A first-round RT-PCR of the TCR CDR3 used the HTBI primer set. MiXCR was run by TCRdb on the multiplex PCR reads, yielding one entry per CDR3 protein. The repertoire holds 560,000 or so distinct CDR3 sequences, around 45% seen once, with about 8.2% in the top ten. With respect to this clonotype: Antigen: not known. This may be a read error: a much more frequent sequence differs by one nucleotide.

Whole-study results and caveats: In the analysis, a 13 V-J model separated ophthalmopathy from stable hyperthyroidism.

Sequencing was carried out using peripheral blood or thyroid tissue (not recorded which). The sequence derives from a woman between 18 and 29 years old with Graves' hyperthyroidism.

CDR3 sequence reads: CASSFGSRAAHQPQHF. The DNA of the CDR3 is TGTGCCAGCAGCTTCGGGAGCAGGGCAGCTCATCAGCCCCAGCATTTT. The chain couples TRBV7-8 to TRBJ1-5; D is possibly TRBD1 (5 bases). There are 16 residues in the CDR3. V was shortened by 3 bases and J by 5 bases, with 17 bases between the two germline ends. CDR1 is SGHVS, CDR2 FQNEAQ, per germline.